Following are 20 T cell receptor beta chains from one sample sequenced in a study of blood T cell repertoires in COVID-19. Using immunoSEQ multiplex PCR, the repertoire was profiled, and TCRdb retains in-frame clones only, with some absent. Of some 120,000 clones listed, over 75% are singletons. The sequenced material came from peripheral blood. These TCRs come from a human donor with active COVID-19. The donor label of this sample is uncertain.

This chain joins TRBV4-2 and TRBJ2-1; perhaps TRBD1 as D (6 bases). Germline CDR1 LGHNA, CDR2 YNFKEQ. Trimming removed 1 base from V and 8 bases from J, with 18 bases in between. The CDR3 consists of 16 residues. In DNA, the CDR3 is TGTGCCAGCAGCCAAGTTCAGGGGCTGATGGTCGATGAGCAGTTCTTC. Residues: CASSQVQGLMVDEQFF.

The chain employs TRBV18 and TRBJ2-3, with TRBD1 identical over 9 bases. CDR1 KGHSH and CDR2 LQKENI come from the germline V gene. Trimming took 3 bases from V and 0 from J; bases not matched to a gene: 4. This CDR3 spans 16 amino acids. The CDR3 DNA reads as TGTGCCAGCTCACCCCGGACAGGGGAGAGCACAGATACGCAGTATTTT. Amino acids: CASSPRTGESTDTQYF.

The V gene is TRBV12-3 or TRBV12-4, the J gene TRBJ2-7, with a possible D match to TRBD2 (6 bases). The CDR3 totals 12 residues. This CDR3 reads CASGGAPREQYF. The CDR3 region has the DNA TGTGCTTCGGGCGGGGCCCCTCGCGAGCAGTACTTC.

This sequence joins TRBV4-3 and TRBJ2-7; weak D call: TRBD1 (6 bases). The CDR3 extends over 13 amino acids. CDR1 and CDR2 (germline): LGHNA, YSLEER. Trimming stripped 1 base from V and 3 bases from J, with 7 bases between. The CDR3 region is CASSQVGGYEQYF. The CDR3 DNA follows: TGCGCCAGCAGCCAAGTAGGGGGCTACGAGCAGTACTTC.

This chain joins TRBV19 and TRBJ1-5, with 7 nucleotides matching TRBD1. This CDR3 has 16 residues. V lost 7 bases, J lost 0 bases, and 9 bases stayed unmatched. Germline V gives CDR1 LNHDA, CDR2 SQIVND (reference sequence). CDR3 in amino acids: CASTSEGTASNQPQHF. The CDR3 nucleotides are TGTGCCAGTACCTCCGAGGGGACAGCTAGCAATCAGCCCCAGCATTTT.

The gene calls are TRBV19 and TRBJ1-2, with unresolved D. Germline V lookup: CDR1 LNHDA, CDR2 SQIVND (reference sequence). There are 14 residues in the CDR3. Trimming removed 5 bases at V and 5 bases at J, with 15 bases between. In nucleotides, the CDR3 is TGTGCCAGTAGTTCCGGTCTGACAACTTATGGCTACACCTTC. It is translated as CASSSGLTTYGYTF.

This sequence joins TRBV5-8 and TRBJ1-1; D may be TRBD1 (5 bases). This CDR3 spans 13 amino acids. The germline CDR1 and CDR2 sequences are SGHTS and YDEGEE. Trimming took off 4 bases at V and 14 bases at J, with 21 bases between the two ends. The CDR3 loop reads CASSLKGIGVRFF. The CDR3 DNA sequence: TGTGCCAGCAGCCTCAAGGGCATAGGGGTGAGGTTCTTT.

On this clone: Other DNA sequences within the sample encode an identical CDR3. The chain is built from TRBV27 and TRBJ2-7; D perhaps matches TRBD2 (5 bases). This CDR3 region has 13 residues. Trimming pared 4 bases from V and 2 bases from J, leaving 9 bases between. The germline gives CDR1 MNHEY, CDR2 SMNVEV (reference sequence). As DNA, the CDR3 is TGTGCCAGCAGTTCTGGGCGGGCCTACGAGCAGTACTTC. It specifies CASSSGRAYEQYF.

The V call is TRBV5-5, the J call TRBJ2-7, with 9 nucleotides matching TRBD1. This CDR3 has 13 residues. Trimming removed 4 bases from V and 9 bases from J; junction bases left unmatched: 8. CDR1 and CDR2 from the germline V gene are SGHKS and YYEKEE (reference sequence). CDR3 sequence (DNA): TGTGCCAGCAGCGGTGGGACAGGGTGGCCGCAGTACTTC. As protein: CASSGGTGWPQYF.

The rearrangement uses TRBV28 and TRBJ2-1; a possible D gene is TRBD2 (5 bases). This CDR3 comprises 15 residues. The germline CDR1 and CDR2 sequences are MDHEN and SYDVKM. V was shortened by 6 bases and J by 2 bases, with 14 bases between the two germline ends. The CDR3 nucleotides are TGTGCCAGCAGGCCCTCAAGCGGACCCTACAATGAGCAGTTCTTC. Translated: CASRPSSGPYNEQFF.

This clone was found once. The gene calls are TRBV28 and TRBJ1-4; D call uncertain. CDR1 is MDHEN and CDR2 is SYDVKM in the germline V gene. Trimming took 1 base from V and 5 from J, leaving 11 bases between them. CDR3 length: 15 residues. CDR3 amino acids: CASSLSRVLNEKLFF. The CDR3 nucleotides read TGTGCCAGCAGTTTATCTCGGGTACTGAATGAAAAACTGTTTTTT.

The chain recombines TRBV6-5 with TRBJ1-1; D not resolved. CDR1 and CDR2 from the germline V gene are MNHEY and SVGAGI. CDR3 length equals 14 residues. V lost 9 bases to trimming and J lost 8 bases, with 22 bases between them. CDR3 coding DNA: TGTGCCAGTGTGAACCCGGGTGGAATCTCGGAAGCTTTCTTT. This translates into CASVNPGGISEAFF.

The J gene is TRBJ2-1, the V gene TRBV7-2, with TRBD1 matching 8 bases. CDR1 and CDR2 (germline): SGHTA, FQGNSA. J was trimmed by 5 bases and V by 5 bases; bases with no gene match: 14. The length of the CDR3 is 17 residues. The DNA for the CDR3 is TGTGCCAGCAGCACCAGGCCCGACAGGGGATGGAACAATGAGCAGTTCTTC. Translated: CASSTRPDRGWNNEQFF.

The chain is built from TRBV7-8 and TRBJ1-3; D remains ambiguous. This CDR3 has 16 residues. Per germline, CDR1 SGHVS and CDR2 FQNEAQ. V lost 0 bases, J lost 4 bases, and 13 bases lay in between. The CDR3 DNA reads as TGTGCCAGCAGCTTAGCGCGGTCGCGGCTCGGAAACACCATATATTTT. Encoded protein: CASSLARSRLGNTIYF.

As DNA, the CDR3 is TGTGCCAGCAGCTTAACGGAGGTGAGGGGCTACACCTTC. The encoded protein is CASSLTEVRGYTF. This chain uses TRBV5-4 with TRBJ1-2, with unresolved D. Between the trimmed V and J ends, which lost 2 bases and 8 bases, there was a span of 13 bases. This CDR3 is built from 13 residues. CDR1 is SGHNT, CDR2 YYREEE, per germline (reference sequence).

This chain links TRBV30 with TRBJ1-2; D might be TRBD1 (5 bases). V was cut by 5 bases and J by 6 bases, with 7 bases left in between. This CDR3 has 10 amino acids. From germline, CDR1 is GTSNPN and CDR2 SVGIG (reference sequence). CDR3 DNA: TGTGCCTGGGACAGCGATGGCTACACCTTC. It yields the protein CAWDSDGYTF.

This clone was picked up one time. The chain is built from TRBV28 and TRBJ1-6, with D maybe TRBD1 (5 bases). CDR1 MDHEN and CDR2 SYDVKM come from the germline V gene. The CDR3 loop spans 17 amino acids. V lost 5 bases to trimming and J lost 8 bases, with 22 bases between them. The CDR3 region has the DNA TGTGCCAGCAGTACCGCTGGGGCGACAGCGGGGGATTCACCCCTCCACTTT. Protein product: CASSTAGATAGDSPLHF.

Written as DNA, the CDR3 is TGCGCCAGCAGCTTAGGGACAGCGAATGAAAAACTGTTTTTT. Its translation is CASSLGTANEKLFF. The gene calls are TRBV5-1 and TRBJ1-4; 7 nucleotides match TRBD1. There are 14 residues in the CDR3. V dropped 2 bases and J dropped 5; count of bases not matched to a gene: 3. The germline V gene encodes CDR1 SGHRS and CDR2 YFSETQ.

V is TRBV9 and J is TRBJ2-6, with D perhaps TRBD1 (5 bases). Trimming left V 4 bases short and J 4 bases short, with 21 bases between. This CDR3 has 18 amino acids. Germline V lookup: CDR1 SGDLS, CDR2 YYNGEE. Here the CDR3 reads CASSQGTERGTGANVLTF. The CDR3 region has the DNA TGTGCCAGCAGCCAGGGAACGGAAAGGGGAACCGGGGCCAACGTCCTGACTTTC.

CDR3: CASRTTGGASEKLFF. The CDR3 DNA is TGTGCCAGCAGAACGACAGGGGGCGCAAGCGAAAAACTGTTTTTT. This chain uses TRBV6-5 with TRBJ1-4, with TRBD1 matching over 10 bases. CDR1 is MNHEY and CDR2 is SVGAGI in the germline V gene. The trim removed 6 bases at V and 8 bases at J, leaving 9 bases unmatched. The length of the CDR3 is 15 residues.